The rows below give T cell receptor beta chains drawn from one sample of a study of blood T cell repertoires in COVID-19. Clones were read by immunoSEQ multiplex PCR, and TCRdb kept only the in-frame ones, dropping some. The sample has 300,000 or so clones, roughly 90% seen once. Source material: PBMCs or T cells enriched from blood (not recorded which). The receptors originated from a woman in her 30s who had recovered from COVID-19. CDR3s include the opening cysteine and the closing phenylalanine or tryptophan. A D gene is named only where the DNA matches it firmly. Part of the rows lack a size; the others show once, few, many or a class for expanded clones.

>TRBJ2-2|TRBV5-1|once|TRBD1
TGCGCCAGCAGCTTGCCACCGGGGACAGGGTCGGGCGGGGAGCTGTTTTTT
CASSLPPGTGSGGELFF
>TRBJ2-3|TRBV7-2|NA|NA
TGTGCCAGCAGAAAGGACAGAGCCACAGATACGCAGTATTTT
CASRKDRATDTQYF
>TRBJ2-7|TRBV18|NA|NA
TGTGCCAGCTCACCCGGTTCCACCTACGAGCAGTACTTC
CASSPGSTYEQYF
>TRBJ1-5|TRBV2|NA|NA
TGTGCCAGCAGGGAACGGGAGGTCATCGGCAATCAGCCCCAGCATTTT
CASREREVIGNQPQHF
>TRBJ1-1|TRBV7-2|NA|NA
TGTGCCAGCAGCTTATCCCAGGGAAAGATGGATACTGAAGCTTTCTTT
CASSLSQGKMDTEAFF
>TRBJ2-3|TRBV4-1|NA|NA
TGCGCCAGCAGCCAAGCAAGAGCTAGCACAGATACGCAGTATTTT
CASSQARASTDTQYF
>TRBJ1-1|TRBV28|NA|NA
TGTGCCAGCAGTACTCCCGGAGACAGACTTGAAGCTTTCTTT
CASSTPGDRLEAFF
>TRBJ1-1|TRBV5-1|NA|TRBD1
TGCGCCAGCAGCAGCCGGGACAGGATTCTCTCCTTT
CASSSRDRILSF
>TRBJ2-7|TRBV3-1/TRBV3-2|NA|TRBD2
TGTGCCAGCAGCCAAGACTACGGGACTAATCCCTACGAGCAGTACTTC
CASSQDYGTNPYEQYF
>TRBJ2-1|TRBV11-3|once|NA
TGTGCCAGCAGCCAGGACAGCAGCTCCTACAATGAGCAGTTCTTC
CASSQDSSSYNEQFF
>TRBJ2-3|TRBV6-5|once|NA
TGTGCCAGCAGTCCTACCACAGATACGCAGTATTTT
CASSPTTDTQYF
>TRBJ2-1|TRBV29-1|NA|TRBD2
TGCAGCGTGAGCGGGGCGTCCTACAATGAGCAGTTCTTC
CSVSGASYNEQFF
>TRBJ1-5|TRBV9|NA|TRBD1
TGTGCCAGCAGCGCGATGACAGGGGACTCAAGTCAGCCCCAGCATTTT
CASSAMTGDSSQPQHF
>TRBJ1-2|TRBV30|NA|NA
TGTGCCTGGAGGAGGGCTACCTCTAACTATGGCTACACCTTC
CAWRRATSNYGYTF
>TRBJ1-6|TRBV2|NA|NA
TGTGCCAGCCTCGGGAATTCACCCCTCCACTTT
CASLGNSPLHF
>TRBJ1-2|TRBV28|NA|NA
TGTGCCAGCAGTTTAACAACAGAATATGGCTACACCTTC
CASSLTTEYGYTF
>TRBJ2-6|TRBV2|NA|TRBD1
TGTGCCAGCATGACTGGTCGGACAGGGGAGAGAGGGGCCAACGTCCTGACTTTC
CASMTGRTGERGANVLTF
>TRBJ1-2|TRBV29-1|NA|NA
TGCAGCGTACCTGACACATATGGCTACACCTTC
CSVPDTYGYTF
>TRBJ2-1|TRBV18|NA|NA
TGTGCCAGCACTGAGGGATTCTCCTACAATGAGCAGTTCTTC
CASTEGFSYNEQFF
>TRBJ2-7|TRBV28|once|TRBD2
TGTACCAGCAGGAGCCCTCGCTCAGCGGGAGCAAGAGAGCAGTACTTC
CTSRSPRSAGAREQYF
>TRBJ2-5|TRBV7-2|NA|NA
TGTGCCAGCAGCTTATCAGGGGTAGAGACCCAGTACTTC
CASSLSGVETQYF
>TRBJ2-5|TRBV4-2|NA|TRBD1
TGTGCCAGCAGCCTACTCGGACAGGGTCAAGAGACCCAGTACTTC
CASSLLGQGQETQYF
>TRBJ1-6|TRBV20-1|NA|NA
TGCAGTGCTAGTAGGTCAGGGGATAATTCACCCCTCCACTTT
CSASRSGDNSPLHF
>TRBJ2-5|TRBV2|NA|TRBD2
TGTGCCAGCAGTGAGGGACTAGCGGGAGGGCTAGGGGAGACCCAGTACTTC
CASSEGLAGGLGETQYF
>TRBJ2-1|TRBV28|NA|TRBD2
TGTGCCAGGCACAACCTACAGGGGGGAAGCGGGAGGGCTAATACCTACAATGAGCAGTTCTTC
CARHNLQGGSGRANTYNEQFF
>TRBJ2-7|TRBV30|once|TRBD1
TGTGCCTGGAGGGAAGGACAGGGTACCTACGAGCAGTACTTC
CAWREGQGTYEQYF
>TRBJ1-4|TRBV5-5|NA|NA
TGTGCCAGCAGCTTGGCCCCGGGTTCTAATGAAAAACTGTTTTTT
CASSLAPGSNEKLFF
>TRBJ2-1|TRBV21-1|once|NA
TGTGCCAGCAGGAGCGGGAAGAACAGGGGGTGTTGGAATGAGCAGTTCTTC
CASRSGKNRGCWNEQFF
>TRBJ2-7|TRBV5-4|NA|NA
TGTGCCAGCAGCTCGTTGGGGGGTAGTGGGGACGAGCAGTACTTC
CASSSLGGSGDEQYF
>TRBJ1-2|TRBV27|NA|TRBD1
TGTGCCAGCAGTCGGGACAGTTTTTATGGCTACACCTTC
CASSRDSFYGYTF
>TRBJ2-3|TRBV5-6|NA|TRBD1
TGTGCCAGCAGCTTTGCAGGGGGCGAGACAGATACGCAGTATTTT
CASSFAGGETDTQYF
>TRBJ2-3|TRBV11-3|NA|NA
TGTGCCAGCAGCTTAAGCCAGCGGAGCACAGATACGCAGTATTTT
CASSLSQRSTDTQYF
>TRBJ1-4|TRBV11-2|NA|TRBD1
TGTGCCAGCACCTACGGGACAGGCGAAAATGAAAAACTGTTTTTT
CASTYGTGENEKLFF
>TRBJ1-1|TRBV28|NA|NA
TGTGCCAGCAGTTTATTCCAGGGAACTGAAGCTTTCTTT
CASSLFQGTEAFF
>TRBJ1-5|TRBV28|NA|NA
TGTGCCAGCAGCCCTAATCAGCCCCAGCATTTT
CASSPNQPQHF
>TRBJ1-2|TRBV5-6|NA|NA
TGTGCCAGCAGCTTGGCCTCGCCAGGTGGCTACACCTTC
CASSLASPGGYTF
>TRBJ2-1|TRBV7-2|once|TRBD1
TGTGCCAGCAGCTCGCCACCCGGGACAGGGATGTGGAATGAGCAGTTCTTC
CASSSPPGTGMWNEQFF
>TRBJ2-7|TRBV3-1/TRBV3-2|NA|TRBD2
TGTGCCAGCAGCCAAGCTAGCGGGAGTCGCGAGCAGTACTTC
CASSQASGSREQYF
>TRBJ2-6|TRBV5-4|few|TRBD2
TGTGCCAGCAGCTTGGATGGCGGGAGAGCCGGGGCCAACGTCCTGACTTTC
CASSLDGGRAGANVLTF
>TRBJ1-1|TRBV6-2/TRBV6-3|NA|NA
TGTGCCAGCAGTTCGGACAGACGGTTTGACACTGAAGCTTTCTTT
CASSSDRRFDTEAFF
>TRBJ1-4|TRBV29-1|once|NA
TGCAGCGTTGGACGGGAGGCAGCAACTAATGAAAAACTGTTTTTT
CSVGREAATNEKLFF
>TRBJ2-2|TRBV19|NA|TRBD1
TGTGCCAGTAGGGGGAAAGGGGGCGCGGTCACCGGGGAGCTGTTTTTT
CASRGKGGAVTGELFF
>TRBJ2-3|TRBV4-1|once|TRBD1
TGCGCCAGCAGCCTGGGACAGGGGAGAGATACGCAGTATTTT
CASSLGQGRDTQYF
>TRBJ1-1|TRBV30|NA|NA
TGTGCCTGGAGCGACTTTTGGGGGGGCACTGAAGCTTTCTTT
CAWSDFWGGTEAFF
>TRBJ1-1|TRBV9|NA|NA
TGTGCCAGCAGCGTGGGGACATTCAACACTGAAGCTTTCTTT
CASSVGTFNTEAFF
>TRBJ2-3|TRBV25-1|NA|TRBD2
TGTGCCAGCAGTCGGAATAGCGGGACCCAAACAGATACGCAGTATTTT
CASSRNSGTQTDTQYF
>TRBJ1-2|TRBV30|NA|NA
TGTGCCTGGAACGGACAGATTAACTATGGCTACACCTTC
CAWNGQINYGYTF
>TRBJ1-2|TRBV7-9|NA|NA
TGTGCCAGCAGCTTAGGTGCGGGGCAAGGGGCATATGGCTACACCTTC
CASSLGAGQGAYGYTF
>TRBJ1-1|TRBV2|NA|TRBD1
TGTGCCAGCAGTGTACCGGGACAGGGAGTTGTAGCTTTCTTT
CASSVPGQGVVAFF
>TRBJ1-6|TRBV9|NA|NA
TGTGCCAGCAGCGCCGGGACTGCGGCCTTGGAACCCCTCCACTTT
CASSAGTAALEPLHF
>TRBJ1-4|TRBV4-2|NA|TRBD1
TGTGCCAGCAGCCAAGAAGGACAGGCTAATGAAAAACTGTTTTTT
CASSQEGQANEKLFF
>TRBJ2-1|TRBV9|NA|TRBD2
TGTGCCAGCAGCCTCAGCGGGAGTATTGATGAGCAGTTCTTC
CASSLSGSIDEQFF
>TRBJ1-2|TRBV28|NA|NA
TGTGCCAGCAGTGATACCGGGACACGGGCAGGCTACACCTTC
CASSDTGTRAGYTF
>TRBJ2-5|TRBV7-9|NA|TRBD2
TGTGCCAGCAGCTTCCCCCTGGGAGGGGCCTCCCAAGAGACCCAGTACTTC
CASSFPLGGASQETQYF